Listed below are T cell receptor beta chains from one sample, sequenced in a study of blood T cell repertoires in COVID-19. Data came from immunoSEQ multiplex PCR; TCRdb stores just in-frame clones and leaves some out. Of hundreds of thousands of clones listed, around 86% are singletons. The specimen sequenced was PBMCs or T cells enriched from blood (not recorded which). The receptors were gathered from a man in his sixties who had recovered from COVID-19. CDR3s include the opening cysteine and the closing phenylalanine or tryptophan. D genes are given only for firm matches. Rows give clone size only sometimes, using once, few, many, or a class for an expanded clone.

D,V,size,J,DNA,CDR3
-,TRBV6-5,-,TRBJ2-3,TGTGCCAGCAGCGAGGTACCTAGCACAGATACGCAGTATTTT,CASSEVPSTDTQYF
-,TRBV5-1,once,TRBJ1-1,TGCGCCAGCAGTAGGGGCTTGTCTGAAGCTTTCTTT,CASSRGLSEAFF
TRBD2,TRBV11-1,once,TRBJ2-7,TGTGCCAGCAGCGCTAACCTAGCGGGCCGGACCTACGAGCAGTACTTC,CASSANLAGRTYEQYF
-,TRBV4-3,few,TRBJ1-6,TGCGCCAGCAGCCAAGATTCGGGGGGCGGATCACCCCTCCACTTT,CASSQDSGGGSPLHF
TRBD2,TRBV7-2,-,TRBJ2-1,TGTGCCAGCAGATTCGGACTAGCGGGAGAGGAGCAGTTCTTC,CASRFGLAGEEQFF
TRBD2,TRBV19,-,TRBJ2-3,TGTGCCAGTAGTATAAACTTAGCGGGAGGAACAGATACGCAGTATTTT,CASSINLAGGTDTQYF
-,TRBV5-4,-,TRBJ1-6,TGTGCCAGCAGCCCGCCCGAACAGACTACACCCCTCCACTTT,CASSPPEQTTPLHF
TRBD1,TRBV20-1,once,TRBJ2-7,TGCAGTGCTAGTCGTCAAAGGACAGGGATAATCTACGAGCAGTACTTC,CSASRQRTGIIYEQYF
-,TRBV7-2,few,TRBJ2-7,TGTGCCAGCAGCTTAGGGACAAACTACGAGCAGTACTTC,CASSLGTNYEQYF
TRBD1,TRBV4-2,-,TRBJ1-5,TGTGCCAGCAGCCAGGGCGCAGGGGGCAGGCCCCAGCATTTT,CASSQGAGGRPQHF
-,TRBV28,-,TRBJ1-4,TGTGCCAGCAGTGGGAGGGTTACGACTAATGAAAAACTGTTTTTT,CASSGRVTTNEKLFF
TRBD1,TRBV18,-,TRBJ1-2,TGTGCCAGCTCACCGGGACAGGGAGACTATGGCTACACCTTC,CASSPGQGDYGYTF
-,TRBV5-8,-,TRBJ1-5,TGTGCCAGCAGCTTGGGCAGGGTCCGCAATCAGCCCCAGCATTTT,CASSLGRVRNQPQHF
TRBD1,TRBV30,-,TRBJ1-1,TGTGCCTGGAGTGTTGGGACAGGACCTTCGAACACTGAAGCTTTCTTT,CAWSVGTGPSNTEAFF
-,TRBV6-5,-,TRBJ1-2,TGTGCCAGCAGTTACCCGGACAGCTATGGCTACACCTTC,CASSYPDSYGYTF
-,TRBV7-9,few,TRBJ2-3,TGTGCCAGCAGCTTTGGGGGGGCCCTTAGGGATACGCAGTATTTT,CASSFGGALRDTQYF
TRBD1,TRBV3-1/TRBV3-2,-,TRBJ1-6,TGTGCCAGCAGCCGAGGACAGGGTTATTCACCCCTCCACTTT,CASSRGQGYSPLHF
TRBD1,TRBV6-2/TRBV6-3,-,TRBJ1-5,TGTGCCAGCAGTCAGACAGGGGGCTATCAGCCCCAGCATTTT,CASSQTGGYQPQHF
-,TRBV14,-,TRBJ1-4,TGTGCCAGCAGCCAATGGGGCGAAAAACTGTTTTTT,CASSQWGEKLFF
-,TRBV7-2,-,TRBJ1-5,TGTGCCAGCAGCTCCCAACCGGGAGAGAATCAGCCCCAGCATTTT,CASSSQPGENQPQHF
-,TRBV18,once,TRBJ2-4,TGTGCCAGCTCACCAGCCGTCCAGGCCAAAAACATTCAGTACTTC,CASSPAVQAKNIQYF
TRBD2,TRBV9,once,TRBJ2-2,TGTGCCAGCAGCGTAACCAGCGGGAGGGAAGCCGGGGAGCTGTTTTTT,CASSVTSGREAGELFF
TRBD2,TRBV11-2,-,TRBJ2-7,TGTGCCAGCAGCCACGGATATGGACTAGCGAGGTACGAGCAGTACTTC,CASSHGYGLARYEQYF
-,TRBV7-9,-,TRBJ2-1,TGTGCCAGCAGCTTAGCGTTAGTAGCGGCCGCCTACAATGAGCAGTTCTTC,CASSLALVAAAYNEQFF
-,TRBV6-5,-,TRBJ1-2,TGTGCCAGCAGTTACTCGACAGAATATGGCTACACCTTC,CASSYSTEYGYTF
-,TRBV5-4,-,TRBJ1-2,TGTGCCAGCACCGGTGGCCCACAGGGCAACTATGGCTACACCTTC,CASTGGPQGNYGYTF
TRBD2,TRBV28,-,TRBJ2-7,TGTGCCAGCGACGATCTACGCGGGAGGTCTGCGTACGAGCAGTACTTC,CASDDLRGRSAYEQYF
TRBD1,TRBV19,-,TRBJ2-7,TGTGCCAGTAGTCTCTCCGGACAGGGGTGGCACGAGCAGTACTTC,CASSLSGQGWHEQYF
TRBD1,TRBV5-1,-,TRBJ1-4,TGCGCCAGCAAAATGGGACAGCAATTTGAAAAACTGTTTTTT,CASKMGQQFEKLFF
-,TRBV28,few,TRBJ2-5,TGTGCCAGCAGTCCCCGACAGGGTGGTAGAGCGGGAGTTCAAGAGACCCAGTACTTC,CASSPRQGGRAGVQETQYF
TRBD2,TRBV29-1,-,TRBJ2-1,TGCAGCGCCCCTCGGGCGGGAACTTTACTAGCGGGCGAGTTGTACAATGAGCAGTTCTTC,CSAPRAGTLLAGELYNEQFF
TRBD2,TRBV11-2,-,TRBJ2-3,TGTGCCAGCAGCTTGAGGCTAGCGGGAGATTCAGATACGCAGTATTTT,CASSLRLAGDSDTQYF